This T cell receptor beta chain was obtained from a study of cytomegalovirus exposure and HLA in healthy donors. Study conclusions and caveats: Some TCR beta chains (more than 150 of them) were listed as cytomegalovirus-associated.

Regarding this clone: Its specificity is unknown.

Sequencing used immunoSEQ multiplex PCR; TCRdb keeps in-frame clones, though not all of them. This sample carries tens of thousands of clones, about 92% of them seen once, and the ten largest clones take about 1%. The TCR sequence derives from a young man in good health and CMV-seronegative. Sequencing input: PBMCs.

The CDR3 is CASSLVNGDEQYF. Written as DNA, the CDR3 is TGTGCCAGCAGCTTAGTAAACGGTGACGAGCAGTACTTC. The gene calls are TRBV11-2 and TRBJ2-7; D is ambiguous. Trimming removed 1 base at V and 5 bases at J, with 9 bases between. CDR3 length: 13 amino acids. Germline V gives CDR1 SGHAT, CDR2 FQNNGV.